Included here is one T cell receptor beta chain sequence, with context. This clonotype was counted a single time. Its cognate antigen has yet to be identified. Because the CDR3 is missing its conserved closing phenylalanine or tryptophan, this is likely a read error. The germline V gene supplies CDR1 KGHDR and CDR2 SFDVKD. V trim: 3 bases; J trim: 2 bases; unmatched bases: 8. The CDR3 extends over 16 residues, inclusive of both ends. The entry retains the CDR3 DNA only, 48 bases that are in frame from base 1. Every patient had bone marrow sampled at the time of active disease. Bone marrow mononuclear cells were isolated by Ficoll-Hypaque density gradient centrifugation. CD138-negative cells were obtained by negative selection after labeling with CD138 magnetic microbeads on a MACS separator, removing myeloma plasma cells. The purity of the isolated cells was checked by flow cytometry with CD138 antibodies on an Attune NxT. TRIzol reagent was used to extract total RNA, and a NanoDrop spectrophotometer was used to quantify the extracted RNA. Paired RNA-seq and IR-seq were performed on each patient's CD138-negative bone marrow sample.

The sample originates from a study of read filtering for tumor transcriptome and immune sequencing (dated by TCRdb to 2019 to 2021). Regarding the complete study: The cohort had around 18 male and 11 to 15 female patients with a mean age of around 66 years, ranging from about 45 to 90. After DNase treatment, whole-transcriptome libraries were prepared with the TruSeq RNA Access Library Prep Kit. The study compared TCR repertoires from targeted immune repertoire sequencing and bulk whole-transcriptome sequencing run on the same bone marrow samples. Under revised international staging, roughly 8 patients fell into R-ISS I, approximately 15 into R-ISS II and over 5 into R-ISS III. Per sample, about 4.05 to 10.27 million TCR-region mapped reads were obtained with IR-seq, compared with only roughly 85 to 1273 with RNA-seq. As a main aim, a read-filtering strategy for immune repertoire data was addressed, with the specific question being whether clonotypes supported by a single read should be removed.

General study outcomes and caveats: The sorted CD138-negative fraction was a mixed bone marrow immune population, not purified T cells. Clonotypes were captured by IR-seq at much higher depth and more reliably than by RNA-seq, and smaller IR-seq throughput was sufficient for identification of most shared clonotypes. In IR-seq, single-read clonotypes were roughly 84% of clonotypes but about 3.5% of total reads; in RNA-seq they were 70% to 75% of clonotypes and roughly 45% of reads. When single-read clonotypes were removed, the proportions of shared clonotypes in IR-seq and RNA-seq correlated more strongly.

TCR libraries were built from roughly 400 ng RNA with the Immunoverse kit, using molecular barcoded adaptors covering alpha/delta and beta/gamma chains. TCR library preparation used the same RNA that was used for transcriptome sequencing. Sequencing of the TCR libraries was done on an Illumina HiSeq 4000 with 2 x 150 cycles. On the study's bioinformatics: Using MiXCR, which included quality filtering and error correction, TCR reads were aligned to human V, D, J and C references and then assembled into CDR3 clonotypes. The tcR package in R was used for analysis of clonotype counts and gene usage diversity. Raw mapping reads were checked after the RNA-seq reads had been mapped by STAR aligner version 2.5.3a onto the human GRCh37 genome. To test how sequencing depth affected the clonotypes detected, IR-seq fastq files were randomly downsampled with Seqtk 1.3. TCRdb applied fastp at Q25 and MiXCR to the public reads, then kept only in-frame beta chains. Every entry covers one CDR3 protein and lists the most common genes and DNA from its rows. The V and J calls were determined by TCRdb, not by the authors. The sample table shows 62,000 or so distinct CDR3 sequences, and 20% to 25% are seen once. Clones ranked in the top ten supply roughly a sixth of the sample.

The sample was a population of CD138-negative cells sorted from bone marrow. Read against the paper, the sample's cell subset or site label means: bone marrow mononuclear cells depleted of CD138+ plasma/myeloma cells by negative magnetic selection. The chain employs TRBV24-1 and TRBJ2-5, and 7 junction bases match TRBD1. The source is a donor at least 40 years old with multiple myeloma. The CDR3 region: CATSDQAGTDQETQYS. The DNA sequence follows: TGTGCCACCAGTGATCAGGCCGGGACAGATCAAGAGACCCAGTACTCC.